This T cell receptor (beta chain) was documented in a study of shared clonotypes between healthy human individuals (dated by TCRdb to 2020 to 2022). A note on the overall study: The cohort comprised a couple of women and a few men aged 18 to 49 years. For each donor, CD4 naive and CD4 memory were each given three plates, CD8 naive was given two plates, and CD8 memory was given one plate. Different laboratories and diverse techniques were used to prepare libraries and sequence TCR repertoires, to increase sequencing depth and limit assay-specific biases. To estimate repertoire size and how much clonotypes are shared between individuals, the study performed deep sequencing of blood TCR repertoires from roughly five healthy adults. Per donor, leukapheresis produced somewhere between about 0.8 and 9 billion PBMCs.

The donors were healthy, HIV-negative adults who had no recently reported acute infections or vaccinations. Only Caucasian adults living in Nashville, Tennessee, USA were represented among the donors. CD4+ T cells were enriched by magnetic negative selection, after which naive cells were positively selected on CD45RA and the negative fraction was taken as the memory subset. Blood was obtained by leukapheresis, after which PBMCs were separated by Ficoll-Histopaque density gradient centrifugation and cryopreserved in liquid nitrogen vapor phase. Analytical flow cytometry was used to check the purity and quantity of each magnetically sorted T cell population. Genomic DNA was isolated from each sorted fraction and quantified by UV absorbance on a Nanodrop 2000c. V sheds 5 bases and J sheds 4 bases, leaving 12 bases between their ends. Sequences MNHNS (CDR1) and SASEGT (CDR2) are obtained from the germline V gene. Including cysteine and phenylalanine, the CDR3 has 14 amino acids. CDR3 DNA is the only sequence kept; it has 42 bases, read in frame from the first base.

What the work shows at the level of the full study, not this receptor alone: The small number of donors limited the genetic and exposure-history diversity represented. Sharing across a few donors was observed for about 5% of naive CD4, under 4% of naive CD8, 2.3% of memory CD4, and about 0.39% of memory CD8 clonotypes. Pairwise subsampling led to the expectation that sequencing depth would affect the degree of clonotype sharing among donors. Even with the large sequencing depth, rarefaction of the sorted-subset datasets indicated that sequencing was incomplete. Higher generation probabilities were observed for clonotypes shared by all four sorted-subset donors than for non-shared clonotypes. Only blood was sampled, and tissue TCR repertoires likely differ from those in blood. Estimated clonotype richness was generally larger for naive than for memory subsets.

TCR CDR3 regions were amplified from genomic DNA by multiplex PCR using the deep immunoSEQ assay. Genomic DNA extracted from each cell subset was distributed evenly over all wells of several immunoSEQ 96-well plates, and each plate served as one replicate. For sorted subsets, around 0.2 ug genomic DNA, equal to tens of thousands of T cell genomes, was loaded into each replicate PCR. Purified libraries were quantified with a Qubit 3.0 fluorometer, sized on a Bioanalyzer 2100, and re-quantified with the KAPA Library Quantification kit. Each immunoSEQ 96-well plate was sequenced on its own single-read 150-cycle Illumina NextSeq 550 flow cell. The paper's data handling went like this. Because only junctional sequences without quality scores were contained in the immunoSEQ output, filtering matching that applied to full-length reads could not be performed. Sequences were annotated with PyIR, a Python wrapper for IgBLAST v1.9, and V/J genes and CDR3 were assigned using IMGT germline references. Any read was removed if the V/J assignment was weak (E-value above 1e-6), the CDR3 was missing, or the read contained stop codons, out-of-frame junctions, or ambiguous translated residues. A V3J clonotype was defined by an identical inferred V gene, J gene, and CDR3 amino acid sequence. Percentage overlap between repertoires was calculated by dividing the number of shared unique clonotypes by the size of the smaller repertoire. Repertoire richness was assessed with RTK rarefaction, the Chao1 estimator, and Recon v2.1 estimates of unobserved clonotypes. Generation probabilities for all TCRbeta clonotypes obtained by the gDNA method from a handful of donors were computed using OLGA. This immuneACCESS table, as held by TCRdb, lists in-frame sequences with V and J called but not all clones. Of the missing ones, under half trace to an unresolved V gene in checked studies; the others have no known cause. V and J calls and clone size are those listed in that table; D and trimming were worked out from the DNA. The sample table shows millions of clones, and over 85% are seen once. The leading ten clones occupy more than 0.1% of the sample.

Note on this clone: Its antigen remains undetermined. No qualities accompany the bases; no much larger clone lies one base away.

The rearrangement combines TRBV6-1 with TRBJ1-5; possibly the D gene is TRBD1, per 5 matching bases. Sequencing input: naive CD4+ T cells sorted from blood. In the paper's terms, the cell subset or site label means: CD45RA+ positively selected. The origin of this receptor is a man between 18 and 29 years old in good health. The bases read TGTGCCAGCAGTCTGACAGTCCTAAATCAGCCCCAGCATTTT. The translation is CASSLTVLNQPQHF.